Each of the 18 T cell receptor beta chains below was sequenced from the same sample in a study of cytomegalovirus exposure and HLA in healthy donors. With 60 Vbeta and 13 Jbeta primers, the PCR was carried out. Sequencing used immunoSEQ multiplex PCR; TCRdb keeps in-frame clones, though not all of them. The table has about 97,000 clones, approximately 77% seen once; the top ten hold around 9.6%. Sequencing used PBMCs. The receptors stem from a male donor in good health and CMV-seropositive.

The CDR3 DNA reads as TGTGCCAGCAACAGGGGAGGCACTGAAGCTTTCTTT. This codes for CASNRGGTEAFF. J is TRBJ1-1 and V is TRBV7-9, with TRBD1 matching over 7 bases. The CDR3 consists of 12 residues. J lost 4 bases, V lost 7 bases, and 3 bases had no gene match. The germline V gene encodes CDR1 SEHNR and CDR2 FQNEAQ (reference sequence). Together with reference TRBV7-9 and TRBJ1-1, the CDR3 gives the full variable domain: DTGVSQNPRHKITKRGQNVTFRCDPISEHNRLYWYRQTLGQGPEFLTYFQNEAQLEKSRLLSDRFSAERPKGSFSTLEIQRTEQGDSAMYLCASNRGGTEAFFGQGTRLTVV.

The rearrangement uses TRBV7-7 and TRBJ2-5, with TRBD2 as a possible D gene (6 bases). The V end lost 5 bases, the J end lost 5 bases, and 15 bases lay between the germline ends. CDR3 length: 14 residues. CDR1 and CDR2 (germline): SSHAT, FNYEAQ (reference sequence). The CDR3 here is CASSRSSARETQYF. Here the CDR3 DNA reads TGTGCCAGCAGCCGATCTAGCGCCCGGGAGACCCAGTACTTC.

This chain uses TRBV7-8 with TRBJ1-3; possibly TRBD1 for D (5 bases). Deletions cut 7 bases from V and 4 bases from J, with 14 bases between. CDR1 and CDR2 from the germline V gene are SGHVS and FQNEAQ. The CDR3 runs 14 residues. The CDR3 region has the DNA TGTGCCAGCACCCTGGGGCCGATCGGAAACACCATATATTTT. It yields the protein CASTLGPIGNTIYF.

V gene TRBV7-2 combines with J gene TRBJ2-7; 10 nucleotides agree with TRBD2. The germline gives CDR1 SGHTA, CDR2 FQGNSA. With V trimmed by 5 bases and J by 6 bases, 10 bases remained unmatched. The CDR3 spans 15 residues. The CDR3 loop reads CASSPPGLAFSEQYF. In DNA, the CDR3 is TGTGCCAGCAGCCCGCCGGGACTAGCGTTCTCCGAGCAGTACTTC.

The V gene is TRBV6-5, the J gene TRBJ1-2; 12 positions agree with TRBD1. The CDR3 is 16 amino acids. Germline values: CDR1 MNHEY, CDR2 SVGAGI. The V gene end was trimmed by 0 bases and the J gene end by 4 bases; junction bases not matched to a gene: 3. The CDR3 region is CASSYSGTGGAYGYTF. CDR3 sequence (DNA): TGTGCCAGCAGTTACTCGGGGACAGGGGGCGCCTATGGCTACACCTTC.

This chain links TRBV18 with TRBJ2-7; weak D call: TRBD2 (5 bases). CDR3 length: 15 residues. V dropped 0 bases and J dropped 1 base, with 10 bases sitting between them. Germline V gives CDR1 KGHSH, CDR2 LQKENI. The CDR3 coding sequence is TGTGCCAGCTCACCACCGGGGAGTAGGTCCTACGAGCAGTACTTC. Residues: CASSPPGSRSYEQYF.

The chain is built from TRBV7-2 and TRBJ2-7, with TRBD1 matching over 7 bases. V trimming: 5 bases; J trimming: 7 bases; junction bases outside the gene matches: 5. Germline CDR1 SGHTA, CDR2 FQGNSA. There are 12 residues in the CDR3. The CDR3 coding sequence is TGTGCCAGCAGCGTTGCAGGGGGAGAGCAGTACTTC. Amino acid sequence: CASSVAGGEQYF.

The V and J genes are TRBV6-5 and TRBJ2-7; 9 positions agree with TRBD1. The germline V gene encodes CDR1 MNHEY and CDR2 SVGAGI. The CDR3 has 13 amino acids. With V trimmed by 6 bases and J by 5 bases, 5 bases remained unmatched. The DNA of the CDR3 is TGTGCCAGCAGCCGGGACAGGGATCACGAGCAGTACTTC. Protein product: CASSRDRDHEQYF.

This rearrangement joins TRBV28 to TRBJ2-7, with 8 bases that match TRBD1. The V gene's germline CDR1 is MDHEN and CDR2 SYDVKM. Germline trimming cut 5 bases from V and 1 base from J; bases unmatched to any gene: 25. The CDR3 has 21 residues. CDR3 coding DNA: TGTGCCAGCAGTAGACGATTCGGGCAGGGGGCCCCCCTATTAAGGTCCTACGAGCAGTACTTC. Amino acid sequence: CASSRRFGQGAPLLRSYEQYF.

This sequence joins TRBV2 and TRBJ2-2, with 9 bases lining up with TRBD2. There are 14 residues in the CDR3. J was trimmed by 5 bases and V by 10 bases; bases with no gene match: 8. Germline values: CDR1 SNHLY, CDR2 FYNNEI. CDR3 DNA: TGTGCCACTACCGGGACTAGCCCTACCGGGGAGCTGTTTTTT. Translated, it gives CATTGTSPTGELFF.

The chain recombines TRBV5-1 with TRBJ1-1; 10 nucleotides match TRBD1. The CDR3 consists of 15 residues. The junction had 4 bases not matched to a gene; V was cut back by 0 bases and J by 5 bases. In germline, CDR1 is SGHRS, CDR2 YFSETQ. The CDR3, as DNA: TGCGCCAGCAGCTTGGAGACAGGGGGCGAAACTGAAGCTTTCTTT. Translated, it gives CASSLETGGETEAFF.

The V and J genes are TRBV10-3 and TRBJ2-7; a weak D match, TRBD1 (6 bases). V lost 5 bases, J lost 0 bases, and 11 bases lay in between. Germline CDR1 and CDR2: ENHRY and SYGVKD. The CDR3 covers 14 residues. The CDR3 here is CAISNTGSSYEQYF. DNA for the CDR3: TGTGCCATCAGTAATACAGGGTCCTCCTACGAGCAGTACTTC.

V usage is TRBV7-9 and J usage is TRBJ1-3, with no clear D. Germline CDR1 is SEHNR and CDR2 is FQNEAQ (reference sequence). The CDR3 runs to 13 residues. V lost 5 bases and J lost 7, with 12 bases in between. The CDR3 region has the DNA TGTGCCAGCAGCCCGCCGTCCGGGAACACCATATATTTT. This encodes CASSPPSGNTIYF.

This rearrangement joins TRBV5-1 to TRBJ1-6, with D tentatively TRBD1 (5 bases). With 2 bases removed from V and 0 bases from J, the gap between germline ends came to 12 bases. Germline lookup yields CDR1 SGHRS and CDR2 YFSETQ. This CDR3 is 17 amino acids long. The CDR3 nucleotides are TGCGCCAGCAGCTTTAACCAGGGAAGCTCCTATAATTCACCCCTCCACTTT. The encoded protein is CASSFNQGSSYNSPLHF.

CDR3 in DNA: TGCGCCAGCAGCCAAGGGTGGACAGGGGTGGGCACCGGGGAGCTGTTTTTT. Protein product: CASSQGWTGVGTGELFF. The chain recombines TRBV4-1 with TRBJ2-2; 9 bases align to TRBD1. Per the germline V gene, CDR1 is MGHRA and CDR2 is YSYEKL. V dropped 1 base and J dropped 4; count of bases not matched to a gene: 7. CDR3 length: 17 amino acids.

The V and J genes are TRBV7-8 and TRBJ2-5, with D perhaps TRBD2 (6 bases). This CDR3 has 17 residues. V was cut by 4 bases and J by 4 bases, with 22 bases left in between. The V gene's germline CDR1 is SGHVS and CDR2 FQNEAQ. Here the CDR3 reads CASSWPGGRVEGETQYF. The CDR3 nucleotides read TGTGCCAGCAGCTGGCCTGGAGGGCGAGTGGAGGGAGAGACCCAGTACTTC. Full variable domain (rest looked up from reference TRBV7-8 and TRBJ2-5): GAGVSQSPRYKVAKRGQDVALRCDPISGHVSLFWYQQALGQGPEFLTYFQNEAQLDKSGLPSDRFFAERPEGSVSTLKIQRTQQEDSAVYLCASSWPGGRVEGETQYFGPGTRLLVL.

This clone was found a few times. The V and J genes are TRBV5-1 and TRBJ2-1, with D possibly being TRBD2 (5 bases). Per the germline V gene, CDR1 is SGHRS and CDR2 is YFSETQ. Trimming took off 5 bases at V and 5 bases at J, with 8 bases between the two ends. The CDR3 is 12 amino acids. The CDR3 region is CASRRDHNEQFF. The DNA of the CDR3 is TGCGCCAGCAGACGGGATCACAATGAGCAGTTCTTC. The variable domain in full, with the rest retrieved from reference TRBV5-1 and TRBJ2-1, is KAGVTQTPRYLIKTRGQQVTLSCSPISGHRSVSWYQQTPGQGLQFLFEYFSETQRNKGNFPGRFSGRQFSNSRSEMNVSTLELGDSALYLCASRRDHNEQFFGPGTRLTVL.

The genes are TRBV11-2 and TRBJ2-7, with 7 bases matching TRBD2. The CDR3 consists of 13 residues. The germline V gene has CDR1 SGHAT and CDR2 FQNNGV. The V gene end was trimmed by 5 bases and the J gene end by 5 bases; junction bases not matched to a gene: 6. The DNA of the CDR3 is TGTGCCAGCAGCCTTCGACTAGCCGACGAGCAGTACTTC. Translated: CASSLRLADEQYF.